The source of this T cell receptor beta chain is a study of immune reconstitution after stem cell transplant in scleroderma (dated by TCRdb to about 2017). The CDR3 holds 14 amino acids from the cysteine to the phenylalanine. The DNA shown is the 42-base CDR3, in frame from base 1. Between the V and J ends, shortened by 5 bases and 2 bases respectively, the junction contains 12 bases. The germline V gene yields KGHSH for CDR1 and LQKENI for CDR2. This clonotype came up a few times. Its specific antigen is unknown. Per-base quality was not reported, and no clone a single base away is much larger than it. Library construction relied on RT-PCR. The run used an Illumina MiSeq. Clones were called with MiXCR by TCRdb after fastp trimmed the public reads at Q25, and only in-frame beta chains were retained. CDR3 protein sequences are deduplicated, and each keeps its most common genes and DNA. The sample table contains around 4,400 distinct CDR3 sequences; only one count was recorded for 7.5% to 9.5% of them. The top ten hold around 4.2% of the sample.

The sample here was taken before or after autologous hematopoietic stem cell transplantation (not recorded which). The chain couples TRBV18 to TRBJ1-2; the D gene is perhaps TRBD1, on 5 matching bases. The clonotype comes from a male donor with systemic sclerosis. The sequenced DNA is TGTGCCAGCTCAGCCGAACAGGACAACTATGGCTACACCTTC. Translation gives CASSAEQDNYGYTF. The full variable domain, with segments outside the CDR3 supplied by the reference TRBV18 and TRBJ1-2 proteins, appears as NAGVMQNPRHLVRRRGQEARLRCSPMKGHSHVYWYRQLPEEGLKFMVYLQKENIIDESGMPKERFSAEFPKEGPSILRIQQVVRGDSAAYFCASSAEQDNYGYTFGSGTRLTVV.